This T cell receptor (beta chain) was sequenced for a study of synovial regulatory T cells in juvenile arthritis. Study-wide points: Compared with other blood Treg cells, inflammation-associated Treg cells had reduced TCR diversity.

Median age about 12 years (about 2.2-22.9); median disease duration 7 years (0.2-19.1). Sequencing was performed with immunoSEQ multiplex PCR; in TCRdb, only in-frame clones are kept and a portion is missing. This table lists about 6,900 clones. Concerning this clone: Its antigen is undetermined.

Per the germline V gene, CDR1 is MDHEN and CDR2 is SYDVKM. This CDR3 has 16 amino acids. There is no recorded DNA. The clonotype was recovered from a donor aged 2-30 years with juvenile idiopathic arthritis. The sample consisted of Treg cells from blood. Subset here: remaining (HLA-DR-negative) circulating blood Treg cells. The chain has TRBV28 and TRBJ2-7; TCRdb's assignment of TRBD1 cannot be checked, as there is no DNA. The CDR3 spells CASNPPQGGGGSGQYF.